This entry concerns a single T cell receptor beta chain. The target antigen is unknown. There are 14 residues in the CDR3. Germline CDR1 and CDR2: SGHTA and FQGTGA. The trim removed 6 bases at V and 2 bases at J, leaving 6 bases unmatched. This PCR relied on a set of 60 Vbeta primers and 13 Jbeta primers. Only in-frame clones appear in the TCRdb table, and some are missing; sequencing was by immunoSEQ multiplex PCR. Here the sample spans some 140,000 clones, roughly 70% being singletons. The sample belongs to a study of cytomegalovirus exposure and HLA in healthy donors. Findings and limits, study-wide: Earlier findings revealed that most TCR beta V segments proved productive either about 87% or about 30% of the time. For TCR beta chains, V- and J-gene trimming was later linked to a missense DCLRE1C variant. Altogether, around 160 TCR beta chains were recorded as cytomegalovirus-associated.

The sequence was obtained from a human donor in good health. Sample: PBMCs. The rearrangement joins TRBV7-3 to TRBJ2-7; 8 bases align to TRBD1. This CDR3 is CASSYGQGPYEQYF. In nucleotides, the CDR3 is TGTGCCAGCAGTTACGGACAGGGACCCTACGAGCAGTACTTC.